This T cell receptor (beta chain) emerged from a study of T-cell memory formation after mild COVID-19. Study overall: Largely donor-specific sequence clusters came from a couple of donors. Overall study results and limits: Clones shrinking from day 15 to 85 showed even CD4/CD8 mixes; later expanders tilted CD4+. Among CD4+ contracting clones, most were CM and EM, and CD8+ ones EMRA.

Losses at the gene ends were 4 bases for V and 7 bases for J; bases not matched to a gene: 7. CDR3 length: 15 residues. CDR1 SEHNR and CDR2 FQNEAQ come from the germline V gene (reference sequence). The TCR alpha and TCR beta cDNA libraries, bearing sample barcodes and UMIs, were generated by 5'RACE using constant-segment primers. Via MiXCR, TCRdb re-called the 5' RACE reads, giving one row per CDR3 protein. The repertoire holds under 250,000 distinct CDR3 sequences, with 7.5% to 10% as singletons. This clonotype was seen more than once but under ten times. What it binds is unknown. The V and J genes are TRBV7-9 and TRBJ2-5; 12 bases fit TRBD2. What was sequenced was PBMCs or a T cell subset sorted from them (not recorded which). The sequence derives from a young man who had mild COVID-19 (a few samples of this study predate the infection). Cell type and time point are not known. CDR3 residues: CASSWTSGESWTQYF. CDR3 nucleotides: TGTGCCAGCAGCTGGACTAGCGGGGAGTCATGGACCCAGTACTTC.